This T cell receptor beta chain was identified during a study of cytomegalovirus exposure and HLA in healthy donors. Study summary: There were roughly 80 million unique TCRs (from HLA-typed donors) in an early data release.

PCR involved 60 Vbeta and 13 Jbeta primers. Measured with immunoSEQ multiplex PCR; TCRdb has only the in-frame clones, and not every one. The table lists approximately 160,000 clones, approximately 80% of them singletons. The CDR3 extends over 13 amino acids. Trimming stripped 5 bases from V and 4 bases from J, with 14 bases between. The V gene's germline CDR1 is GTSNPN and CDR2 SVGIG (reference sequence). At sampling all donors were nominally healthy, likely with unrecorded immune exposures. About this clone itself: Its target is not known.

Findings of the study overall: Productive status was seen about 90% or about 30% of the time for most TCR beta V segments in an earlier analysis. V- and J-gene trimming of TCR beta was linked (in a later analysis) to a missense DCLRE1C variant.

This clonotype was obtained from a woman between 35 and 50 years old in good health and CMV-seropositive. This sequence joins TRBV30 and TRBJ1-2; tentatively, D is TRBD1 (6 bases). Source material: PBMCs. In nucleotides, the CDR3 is TGTGCCTGGCGACAGGAAGGGGGCTATGGCTACACCTTC. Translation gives CAWRQEGGYGYTF.